These 2 T cell receptor beta chains share one sample of origin, sequenced in a study of Ad26.COV2.S vaccination and SARS-CoV-2 variants (dated by TCRdb to about 2021). The meaning of the sample's time point label: individuals recovered from natural SARS-CoV-2 infection. The library relied on the immunoSEQ multiplex PCR assay. TCRdb took over this immuneACCESS table, retaining in-frame rearrangements with V and J assigned. Such tables are incomplete; in checked studies, under half of the missing clones stem from an unresolved V gene, and the remainder is unexplained. The sample yields some 180,000 clones; around nine tenths were counted once. Less than 6% of the sample belongs to the ten largest clones. Sequencing used peripheral blood, obtained after recovery from COVID-19. These receptors came from a human donor who had recovered from COVID-19.

A remark on this clone: A read error may be the cause here, since a much bigger clone is one base away. The same CDR3 can be traced to other DNA sequences in this sample. This chain uses TRBV28 with TRBJ1-2; maybe TRBD1 (5 bases). V lost 3 bases and J 6 bases, leaving 8 bases between the germline ends. CDR1 is MDHEN and CDR2 is SYDVKM in the germline V gene. The CDR3 is made up of 12 amino acids. DNA for the CDR3: TGTGCCAGCAGTTTTGGAGGGGATGGCTACACCTTC. This gives the protein CASSFGGDGYTF.

The V call is TRBV5-1, the J call TRBJ2-5, with D unclear. Germline CDR1 SGHRS, CDR2 YFSETQ. This CDR3 has 14 residues. The V end was cut by 4 bases, the J end by 2 bases, with 12 bases between. For the CDR3, the DNA is TGCGCCAGCAGCCTCAGCGTACTACAAGAGACCCAGTACTTC. Protein: CASSLSVLQETQYF. Full variable domain (outside the CDR3, taken from reference TRBV5-1 and TRBJ2-5): KAGVTQTPRYLIKTRGQQVTLSCSPISGHRSVSWYQQTPGQGLQFLFEYFSETQRNKGNFPGRFSGRQFSNSRSEMNVSTLELGDSALYLCASSLSVLQETQYFGPGTRLLVL.